These 28 T cell receptor beta chains share one sample of origin, sequenced in a study of Graves' ophthalmopathy and Graves' hyperthyroidism. The TCR beta CDR3 regions underwent amplification from RNA transcripts. First-round RT-PCR used HTBI primers; second-round multiplex PCR followed. TCRdb re-called the multiplex PCR reads with MiXCR, one entry per CDR3 protein. This sample has 200,000 to 300,000 distinct CDR3 sequences, with 45% found just once. The sequencing input was peripheral blood. Source of these receptors: an adult man with Graves' ophthalmopathy.

In its sample, this clonotype was seen a few times. The chain recombines TRBV6-2 or TRBV6-3 with TRBJ2-7; the D is unclear. CDR3 length: 11 residues. Germline-derived CDR1 and CDR2 are MNHEY and SVGEGT. The V gene lost 0 bases and the J gene lost 6 bases, with 3 bases spanning the gap. DNA of the CDR3: TGTGCCAGCAGTTACTCTGTCGAGCAGTACTTC. It yields the protein CASSYSVEQYF.

This clonotype turned up a few times. The rearrangement links TRBV24-1 to TRBJ1-4, with TRBD1 identical over 9 bases. This CDR3 contains 16 residues. Trimming cost V 4 bases and J 8 bases; bases outside gene matches: 10. The germline V gene encodes CDR1 KGHDR and CDR2 SFDVKD. Here the CDR3 DNA reads TGTGCCACCAGTGAGGACTCCGGGACAGGGATCGAAAAACTGTTTTTT. Translated: CATSEDSGTGIEKLFF.

This clonotype was counted between two and nine times. The CDR3 sequence: CASRLLLNTQYF. DNA for the CDR3: TGTGCCAGCAGACTCCTCCTAAATACGCAGTATTTT. The V gene is TRBV2, the J gene TRBJ2-3; D gene uncertain. This CDR3 has 12 residues. Germline CDR1 is SNHLY and CDR2 is FYNNEI. Trimming took 6 bases from V and 7 from J, leaving 11 bases between them.

This clonotype was counted a few times. The chain carries TRBV24-1 and TRBJ2-2; D is unresolved. CDR3 length: 13 amino acids. Germline V CDR1 and CDR2: KGHDR, SFDVKD. The V gene lost 6 bases and the J gene lost 0 bases, with 4 bases spanning the gap. This CDR3 reads CATSSANTGELFF. In nucleotides, the CDR3 is TGTGCCACCAGTTCTGCGAACACCGGGGAGCTGTTTTTT.

Comment on this clonotype: The germline gene is not matched at one end of the junction; a read error may be the cause. The chain has TRBV7-9 and TRBJ2-6, with D possibly called TRBD1 or TRBD2 (5 bases each). The CDR3 loop spans 14 amino acids. Looked up from germline, CDR1 is SEHNR and CDR2 is FQNEAQ (reference sequence). CDR3 coding DNA: TGTACCAGCAGCTTGGGGGCTGGGGCCAACGTCCTGACTTTC. Amino acid sequence: CTSSLGAGANVLTF.

This clonotype was seen many times. This sequence joins TRBV7-2 and TRBJ1-3; D unclear. The CDR3 covers 14 residues. Germline CDR1 and CDR2: SGHTA and FQGNSA. The V end was cut by 1 base, the J end by 5 bases, with 9 bases between. In DNA, the CDR3 is TGTGCCAGCAGCTTAGAAGGGTCGCGAAACACCATATATTTT. Its translation: CASSLEGSRNTIYF.

The chain has TRBV9 and TRBJ2-2; 9 nucleotides line up with TRBD2. Trimming cost V 3 bases and J 5 bases; bases outside gene matches: 8. CDR1 and CDR2 (germline): SGDLS, YYNGEE. This CDR3 region has 16 residues. The CDR3 region has the DNA TGTGCCAGCAGCGCCCATAGCGGGAGTAGGACCGGGGAGCTGTTTTTT. This encodes CASSAHSGSRTGELFF. The complete variable domain, with remaining parts taken from reference TRBV9 and TRBJ2-2, reads DSGVTQTPKHLITATGQRVTLRCSPRSGDLSVYWYQQSLDQGLQFLIQYYNGEERAKGNILERFSAQQFPDLHSELNLSSLELGDSALYFCASSAHSGSRTGELFFGEGSRLTVL.

Concerning this clonotype itself: A read error is likely, as this CDR3 ends without the conserved phenylalanine or tryptophan. V usage is TRBV10-3 and J usage is TRBJ2-5; D is undetermined. CDR1 is ENHRY, CDR2 SYGVKD, per germline. The CDR3 sequence is 13 residues long. The V end was cut by 3 bases, the J end by 5 bases, with 10 bases between. CDR3 DNA sequence: TGTGCCATCAGTGACATAGGTGGGGAGACCCAGTACCTC. Protein product: CAISDIGGETQYL.

The chain has TRBV12-5 and TRBJ1-6; TRBD1 matches at 9 bases. J was trimmed by 7 bases and V by 6 bases; bases with no gene match: 13. The CDR3 sequence is 17 residues long. Germline CDR1 reads LGHNT; CDR2 reads FRNRAP. Here the CDR3 reads CASGRSFRDRENSPLHF. As DNA, the CDR3 is TGTGCTAGTGGCCGCTCTTTCCGGGACAGGGAGAATTCACCCCTCCACTTT.

The rearrangement joins TRBV6-5 to TRBJ1-2; 8 bases line up with TRBD1. The CDR3 is 15 residues long. V shed 0 bases and J 5 bases; nucleotides not matched to a gene: 5. Looked up from germline, CDR1 is MNHEY and CDR2 is SVGAGI. This chain's CDR3 is CASSYSSTGGYGYTF. In DNA form, the CDR3 reads TGTGCCAGCAGTTACTCGAGTACAGGGGGTTATGGCTACACCTTC.

Points on this clonotype: A read error may be the cause here, since a much bigger clone is one base away. V and J are TRBV29-1 and TRBJ1-2; TRBD1 might be the D (6 bases). Germline values: CDR1 SQVTM, CDR2 ANQGSEA. The CDR3 length is 12 residues. The CDR3 coding sequence is TGCAGCGTGGATGGACAGATCTATGGCTACATCTTC. It encodes CSVDGQIYGYIF.

In its sample, this clonotype was seen once. The chain couples TRBV2 to TRBJ2-7; no reliable D call. Germline assignment: CDR1 SNHLY and CDR2 FYNNEI. V was clipped by 2 bases and J by 0 bases, with 11 bases between them. The CDR3 length is 15 residues. CDR3 DNA sequence: TGTGCCAGCAGTGAATTTGACGGAACCTCCTACGAGCAGTACTTC. It yields the protein CASSEFDGTSYEQYF. Using reference TRBV2 and TRBJ2-7 for the parts outside the CDR3, the full variable domain is EPEVTQTPSHQVTQMGQEVILRCVPISNHLYFYWYRQILGQKVEFLVSFYNNEISEKSEIFDDQFSVERPDGSNFTLKIRSTKLEDSAMYFCASSEFDGTSYEQYFGPGTRLTVT.

This clonotype was found many times. The chain is built from TRBV12-3 or TRBV12-4 and TRBJ2-5; D may be TRBD2 (5 bases). The length of the CDR3 is 13 residues. V was pared by 6 bases and J by 7 bases, with 15 bases between. CDR3 nucleotides: TGTGCCAGCAGCCTCGGACTCAAGGGGACCCAGTACTTC. Translated, it gives CASSLGLKGTQYF.

A note on this clonotype: One junction end disagrees with the germline gene, perhaps due to a read error. The V gene is TRBV7-2, the J gene TRBJ2-7; TRBD2 aligns across 12 bases. The CDR3 contains 17 residues. Germline values: CDR1 SGHTA, CDR2 FQGNSA. CDR3 nucleotides: TGCGCCAGCAGCCAAGTGGAGACTAGCGGGAGTTCCTACGAGCAGTACTTC. Protein: CASSQVETSGSSYEQYF.

V usage is TRBV9 and J usage is TRBJ1-2, with D unresolved. Germline CDR1 SGDLS, CDR2 YYNGEE. The ends were cut back, 0 bases at V and 7 bases at J, with 16 bases in the middle. The length of the CDR3 is 15 residues. The CDR3: CASSVAMGSSGGYTF. For the CDR3, the DNA is TGTGCCAGCAGCGTAGCTATGGGCAGTTCGGGTGGCTACACCTTC. Drawing the rest from reference TRBV9 and TRBJ1-2, the complete variable domain is DSGVTQTPKHLITATGQRVTLRCSPRSGDLSVYWYQQSLDQGLQFLIQYYNGEERAKGNILERFSAQQFPDLHSELNLSSLELGDSALYFCASSVAMGSSGGYTFGSGTRLTVV.

This clonotype was seen only a few times. This chain joins TRBV9 and TRBJ1-1, with D possibly matching TRBD1 (5 bases). Germline V lookup: CDR1 SGDLS, CDR2 YYNGEE. With 0 bases removed from V and 1 base from J, the gap between germline ends came to 7 bases. The CDR3 runs to 14 residues. Here the CDR3 reads CASSVGQRNTEAFF. The CDR3 DNA sequence: TGTGCCAGCAGCGTAGGACAGCGGAACACTGAAGCTTTCTTT.

This clonotype has a handful of counts. V is TRBV7-3 and J is TRBJ2-2; weak D call: TRBD1 (6 bases). The ends were cut back, 3 bases at V and 4 bases at J, with 15 bases in the middle. Per the germline V gene, CDR1 is SGHTA and CDR2 is FQGTGA. This CDR3 comprises 16 residues. CDR3 nucleotide sequence: TGTGCCAGCAGCTTCGCAGGGGCTAGGAGCACCGGGGAGCTGTTTTTT. Protein product: CASSFAGARSTGELFF.

The V gene is TRBV5-1, the J gene TRBJ2-7, with TRBD2 matching over 8 bases. CDR1 is SGHRS, CDR2 YFSETQ, per germline. The CDR3 contains 15 residues. With 0 bases clipped from V and 3 bases from J, the junction kept 5 bases outside the gene matches. The chain's CDR3 is CASSLGVLADYEQYF. The DNA of the CDR3 is TGCGCCAGCAGCTTGGGGGTACTAGCGGACTACGAGCAGTACTTC.

For this clonotype: Its ends do not fully match the called genes, so a read error is possible. The chain recombines TRBV9 with TRBJ2-7, with D unresolved. The germline V gene has CDR1 SGDLS and CDR2 YYNGEE. The CDR3 is made up of 13 amino acids. For the CDR3, the DNA is TGCGCCAGCAGCTGGAACTCCGAGTGGGAGCAGTACTTC. Residues: CASSWNSEWEQYF. Together with reference TRBV9 and TRBJ2-7, the CDR3 gives the full variable domain: DSGVTQTPKHLITATGQRVTLRCSPRSGDLSVYWYQQSLDQGLQFLIQYYNGEERAKGNILERFSAQQFPDLHSELNLSSLELGDSALYFCASSWNSEWEQYFGPGTRLTVT.

This clonotype appeared a single time. The rearrangement joins TRBV7-9 to TRBJ2-5; no firm D call. From germline, CDR1 is SEHNR and CDR2 FQNEAQ (reference sequence). The CDR3 sequence is 15 residues long. Between the trimmed V and J ends, which lost 4 bases and 2 bases, there was a span of 14 bases. This CDR3 reads CASSYKPSSQETQYF. The CDR3 DNA sequence: TGTGCCAGCAGCTATAAGCCTTCGAGTCAAGAGACCCAGTACTTC.

Comment on this clonotype: A much larger clone lies a single base off, so this may be a read error. The rearrangement joins TRBV24-1 to TRBJ1-2; a possible D gene is TRBD1 (5 bases). The length of the CDR3 is 12 residues. Looked up from germline, CDR1 is KGHDR and CDR2 is SFDVKD. CDR3 coding DNA: TGTGCCGCCAGTGAAGGCAGGGATGGCTACACCTTC. Its protein product is CAASEGRDGYTF.

This clonotype was recorded a few times. The genes are TRBV15 and TRBJ2-7; D is ambiguous. CDR1 is LNHNV, CDR2 YYDKDF, per germline (reference sequence). CDR3 length: 15 amino acids. V dropped 0 bases and J dropped 0 bases, with 9 bases sitting between them. The CDR3 region is CATSRDTESSYEQYF. The CDR3 nucleotides read TGTGCCACCAGCAGAGATACCGAGAGCTCCTACGAGCAGTACTTC.

This clonotype was recorded a few times. This rearrangement joins TRBV4-1 to TRBJ2-7, with 10 bases identical to TRBD2. CDR1 and CDR2 from the germline V gene are MGHRA and YSYEKL. CDR3 size: 16 residues. V gave up 8 bases and J gave up 3 bases; unmatched junction bases: 13. The CDR3 sequence is CASGRTGASGGYEQYF. In DNA form, the CDR3 reads TGCGCCAGCGGACGCACTGGGGCTAGCGGGGGCTACGAGCAGTACTTC.

The rearrangement joins TRBV7-8 to TRBJ2-3; a weak D match, TRBD1 (5 bases). The CDR3 totals 13 residues. Looked up from germline, CDR1 is SGHVS and CDR2 is FQNEAQ. Trimming pared 5 bases from V and 0 bases from J, leaving 6 bases between. CDR3 DNA sequence: TGTGCCAGCAGCAGACAGAGCACAGATACGCAGTATTTT. Amino acids: CASSRQSTDTQYF.

This clonotype was observed a handful of times. The gene calls are TRBV19 and TRBJ1-2, with D possibly matching TRBD1 (6 bases). CDR1 and CDR2 from the germline V gene are LNHDA and SQIVND (reference sequence). The length of the CDR3 is 13 residues. Trimming removed 6 bases from V and 6 bases from J, with 14 bases in between. CDR3 nucleotide sequence: TGTGCCAGTAGACAGGGCCCAAGGGATGGCTACACCTTC. It translates to CASRQGPRDGYTF.

This chain connects TRBV10-3 to TRBJ2-7; 7 bases are a match to TRBD2. CDR3 length: 13 residues. Unmatched junction bases numbered 5, after V lost 4 bases and J lost 5 bases. Germline CDR1 is ENHRY and CDR2 is SYGVKD. CDR3 nucleotides: TGTGCCATCAGTGGGGAGGGTCCGAACGAGCAGTACTTC. It codes for CAISGEGPNEQYF.

As regards this clonotype: One end of the junction varies from germline; a read error may be responsible. The chain is built from TRBV24-1 and TRBJ2-5, with 7 bases lining up with TRBD1. The V gene's germline CDR1 is KGHDR and CDR2 SFDVKD. The CDR3 has 14 residues. In DNA form, the CDR3 reads TGTGCCAGCAGTTTCTCTGGGACAGTAGAGACCCAGTACTTC. Translated, it gives CASSFSGTVETQYF.

This clonotype was observed a few times. This rearrangement joins TRBV10-3 to TRBJ1-1; D remains ambiguous. V lost 3 bases and J 0 bases, leaving 14 bases between the germline ends. This CDR3 contains 16 residues. Germline-derived CDR1 and CDR2 are ENHRY and SYGVKD. This CDR3 is CAISDLRPTVNTEAFF. CDR3 nucleotide sequence: TGTGCCATCAGTGACCTAAGACCGACGGTGAACACTGAAGCTTTCTTT.